This paragraph reports one TCR beta chain. The antigen remains unidentified. CDR1 and CDR2 from the germline V gene are DFQATT and SNEGSKA (reference sequence). CDR3 size: 16 residues. This record comes from a study of monozygotic twins with inflammatory bowel disease. The study, taken as a whole, reports: Evidence failed to back one strong IBD-linked signal or clonotype.

TCRdb reanalyzed the 5' RACE reads and collapses them to one entry per CDR3 protein, without DNA. This sample's clone table lists 150,000 to 200,000 distinct CDR3 sequences. Sequencing used blood. V usage is TRBV20-1 and J usage is TRBJ1-5; TCRdb returns TRBD1, unconfirmable since there is no DNA. The receptor was derived from a human donor with ulcerative colitis or Crohn's disease, or a healthy co-twin of an affected twin (not recorded which). Here the CDR3 reads CSARIGTGGSLQPQHF.